The 13 T cell receptor beta chains reported below all come from one sample, sequenced in a study of blood T cell repertoires in COVID-19. Sequencing was performed with immunoSEQ multiplex PCR; in TCRdb, only in-frame clones are kept and a portion is missing. The top ten hold approximately 1.3% of the sample, which has tens of thousands of clones, 75% to 90% seen once. Sequencing input: peripheral blood. All receptors come from a woman of 80 years or more with acute or convalescent COVID-19.

V is TRBV19 and J is TRBJ1-2; D not resolved. V was trimmed by 2 bases and J by 3 bases, leaving 7 bases between them. The CDR3 is made up of 13 amino acids. Germline V lookup: CDR1 LNHDA, CDR2 SQIVND (reference sequence). The CDR3 is CASSIPTDYGYTF. The CDR3 coding sequence is TGTGCCAGTAGTATACCCACAGACTATGGCTACACCTTC.

This clone appeared a single time. The rearrangement links TRBV6-6 to TRBJ2-7, with D perhaps matching TRBD1 (7 bases). The CDR3 has 22 amino acids. CDR1 MNHNY and CDR2 SVGAGI come from the germline V gene (reference sequence). The ends were cut back, 6 bases at V and 4 bases at J, with 40 bases in the middle. CDR3 sequence (DNA): TGTGCCAGCAGCTGGGGGGACAGCTTATTCTGGTGCGAAAAGTCGAGAAATTACGAGCAGTACTTC. It specifies CASSWGDSLFWCEKSRNYEQYF.

The chain uses TRBV19 and TRBJ1-4; 8 bases are a match to TRBD1. CDR1 and CDR2 (germline): LNHDA, SQIVND (reference sequence). The CDR3 is made up of 14 amino acids. V lost 6 bases, J lost 7 bases, and 7 bases stayed unmatched. The CDR3 bases are TGTGCCAGTAGGGCGGGACAGGCGGTTGAAAAACTGTTTTTT. Amino acid sequence: CASRAGQAVEKLFF.

The V call is TRBV9, the J call TRBJ2-3, with D hard to call. V was trimmed by 2 bases and J by 4 bases, leaving 8 bases between them. The CDR3 is 13 amino acids. Germline CDR1 is SGDLS and CDR2 is YYNGEE. DNA of the CDR3: TGTGCCAGCAGCGTCAACACCGCAGATACGCAGTATTTT. It codes for CASSVNTADTQYF.

The rearrangement uses TRBV18 and TRBJ1-2; a possible D gene is TRBD1 (5 bases). V dropped 3 bases and J dropped 2 bases, with 7 bases sitting between them. CDR1 is KGHSH, CDR2 LQKENI, per germline. The CDR3 is 13 amino acids. This CDR3 is CASSPTANYGYTF. As DNA, the CDR3 is TGTGCCAGCTCACCGACAGCAAACTATGGCTACACCTTC.

This chain connects TRBV6-1 to TRBJ1-5; no clear D. Per the germline V gene, CDR1 is MNHNS and CDR2 is SASEGT. Trimming cost V 3 bases and J 0 bases, with 12 bases left between them. CDR3 size: 16 residues. The chain's CDR3 is CASSDLANYSNQPQHF. The DNA of the CDR3 is TGTGCCAGCAGTGATTTAGCCAACTATAGCAATCAGCCCCAGCATTTT.

This sequence joins TRBV28 and TRBJ2-7, with a weak D call TRBD1 (6 bases). Between the trimmed V and J ends, which lost 5 bases and 2 bases, there was a span of 25 bases. This CDR3 comprises 18 residues. CDR1 is MDHEN and CDR2 is SYDVKM in the germline V gene. The CDR3 loop is CASSPSTGYLEYTYEQYF. Here the CDR3 DNA reads TGTGCCAGCAGTCCATCAACAGGGTACCTCGAATACACCTACGAGCAGTACTTC.

This clone was found a few times. The chain uses TRBV19 and TRBJ1-1; 8 bases map to TRBD1. This CDR3 contains 14 residues. Per germline, CDR1 LNHDA and CDR2 SQIVND (reference sequence). Unmatched junction bases numbered 5, after V lost 0 bases and J lost 8 bases. The CDR3 DNA reads TGTGCCAGTAGTATAGACGGACAGGGCGGGGAAGCTTTCTTT. The encoded protein is CASSIDGQGGEAFF. The complete variable domain, with remaining parts taken from reference TRBV19 and TRBJ1-1, reads DGGITQSPKYLFRKEGQNVTLSCEQNLNHDAMYWYRQDPGQGLRLIYYSQIVNDFQKGDIAEGYSVSREKKESFPLTVTSAQKNPTAFYLCASSIDGQGGEAFFGQGTRLTVV.

The gene calls are TRBV5-1 and TRBJ2-7; 7 nucleotides line up with TRBD1. CDR1 is SGHRS and CDR2 is YFSETQ in the germline V gene. The CDR3 length is 14 residues. V was clipped by 5 bases and J by 2 bases; unmatched bases: 7. CDR3 sequence (DNA): TGCGCCAGCAGTCCCGGGACAGCGACCTACGAGCAGTACTTC. It is translated as CASSPGTATYEQYF.

The CDR3 is CASSPDLSTARYEQYF. In nucleotides, the CDR3 is TGCGCCAGCAGCCCAGATTTATCGACAGCCCGCTACGAGCAGTACTTC. The chain recombines TRBV4-3 with TRBJ2-7; D might be TRBD1 (5 bases). This CDR3 has 16 amino acids. V was shortened by 4 bases and J by 3 bases, with 19 bases between the two germline ends. CDR1 is LGHNA, CDR2 YSLEER, per germline.

V usage is TRBV7-2 and J usage is TRBJ2-5; TRBD2 matches 11 bases. In germline, CDR1 is SGHTA, CDR2 FQGNSA. The CDR3 totals 16 residues. With V trimmed by 5 bases and J by 6 bases, 11 bases remained unmatched. CDR3 residues: CASSVDLAGGRKTQYF. The CDR3 DNA sequence: TGTGCCAGCAGCGTCGATTTAGCGGGGGGGCGAAAGACCCAGTACTTC.

This chain uses TRBV7-2 with TRBJ2-6; tentative D call: TRBD2 (6 bases). The CDR3 length is 17 residues. Germline V CDR1 and CDR2: SGHTA, FQGNSA. Trimming pared 5 bases from V and 0 bases from J, leaving 14 bases between. The CDR3 nucleotides read TGTGCCAGCAGCCTGGGGGGACTTAACTCTGGGGCCAACGTCCTGACTTTC. Protein sequence: CASSLGGLNSGANVLTF.

This chain uses TRBV2 with TRBJ1-3; perhaps TRBD1 as D (5 bases). Germline-derived CDR1 and CDR2 are SNHLY and FYNNEI. Trimming took off 2 bases at V and 1 base at J, with 15 bases between the two ends. The CDR3 totals 17 residues. The CDR3 DNA sequence: TGTGCCAGCAGTGAATGGTCCAGGGTGAAATCTGGAAACACCATATATTTT. Translated, it gives CASSEWSRVKSGNTIYF.